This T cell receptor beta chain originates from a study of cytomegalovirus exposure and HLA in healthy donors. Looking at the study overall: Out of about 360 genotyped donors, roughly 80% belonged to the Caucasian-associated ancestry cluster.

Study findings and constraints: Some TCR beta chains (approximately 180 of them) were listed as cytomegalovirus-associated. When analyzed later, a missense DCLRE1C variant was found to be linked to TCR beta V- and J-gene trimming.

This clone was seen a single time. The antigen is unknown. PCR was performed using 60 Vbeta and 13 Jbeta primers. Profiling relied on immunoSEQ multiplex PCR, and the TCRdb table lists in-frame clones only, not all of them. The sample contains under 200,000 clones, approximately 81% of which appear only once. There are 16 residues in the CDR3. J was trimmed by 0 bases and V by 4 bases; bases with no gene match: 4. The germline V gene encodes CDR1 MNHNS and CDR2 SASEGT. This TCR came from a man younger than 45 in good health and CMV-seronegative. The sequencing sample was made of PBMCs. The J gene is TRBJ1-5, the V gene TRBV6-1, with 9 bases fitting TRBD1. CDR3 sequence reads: CASSGRTGDSNQPQHF. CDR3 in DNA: TGTGCCAGCAGTGGTCGGACAGGGGATAGCAATCAGCCCCAGCATTTT.